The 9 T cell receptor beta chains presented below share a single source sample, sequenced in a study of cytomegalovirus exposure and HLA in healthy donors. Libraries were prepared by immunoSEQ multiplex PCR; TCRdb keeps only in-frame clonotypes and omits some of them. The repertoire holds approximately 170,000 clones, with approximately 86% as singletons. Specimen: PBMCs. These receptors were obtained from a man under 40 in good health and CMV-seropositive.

DNA of the CDR3: TGTGCCAGCAGCTCGGTCCCTAACACTGAAGCTTTCTTT. It encodes CASSSVPNTEAFF. The gene calls are TRBV11-2 and TRBJ1-1; D is ambiguous. Trimming pared 4 bases from V and 2 bases from J, leaving 8 bases between. The CDR3 runs to 13 residues. Germline V gene data show CDR1 as SGHAT and CDR2 as FQNNGV.

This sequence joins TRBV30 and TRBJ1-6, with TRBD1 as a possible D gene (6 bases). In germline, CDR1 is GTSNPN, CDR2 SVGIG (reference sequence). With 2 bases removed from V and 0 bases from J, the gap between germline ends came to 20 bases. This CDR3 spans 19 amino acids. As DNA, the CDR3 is TGTGCCTGGAGTCTGGACAGTCAAACTGGTAGCTCCTATAATTCACCCCTCCACTTT. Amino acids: CAWSLDSQTGSSYNSPLHF.

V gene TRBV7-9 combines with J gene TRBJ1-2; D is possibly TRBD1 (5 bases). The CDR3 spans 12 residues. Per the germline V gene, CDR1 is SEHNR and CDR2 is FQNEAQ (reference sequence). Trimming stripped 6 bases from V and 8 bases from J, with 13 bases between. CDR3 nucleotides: TGTGCCAGCAGACATAGCAGGGCCGGCTACACCTTC. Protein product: CASRHSRAGYTF.

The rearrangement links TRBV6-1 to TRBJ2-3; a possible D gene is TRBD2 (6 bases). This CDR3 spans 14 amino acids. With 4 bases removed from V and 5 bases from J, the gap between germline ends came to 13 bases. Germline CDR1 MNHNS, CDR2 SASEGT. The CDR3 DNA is TGTGCCAGCAGTGCTGGCGGGACCCTAGATACGCAGTATTTT. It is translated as CASSAGGTLDTQYF.

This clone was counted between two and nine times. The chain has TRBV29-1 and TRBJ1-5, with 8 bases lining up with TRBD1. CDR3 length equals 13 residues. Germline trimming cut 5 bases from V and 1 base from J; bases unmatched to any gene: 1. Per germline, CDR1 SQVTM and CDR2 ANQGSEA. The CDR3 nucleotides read TGCAGCGTTCGACAGGGGAGCAATCAGCCCCAGCATTTT. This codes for CSVRQGSNQPQHF. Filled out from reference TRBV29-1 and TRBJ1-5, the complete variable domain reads SAVISQKPSRDICQRGTSLTIQCQVDSQVTMMFWYRQQPGQSLTLIATANQGSEATYESGFVIDKFPISRPNLTFSTLTVSNMSPEDSSIYLCSVRQGSNQPQHFGDGTRLSIL.

The CDR3 loop reads CASSETPQGQPQHF. CDR3 nucleotides: TGTGCCAGCAGCGAGACCCCCCAGGGGCAGCCCCAGCATTTT. V usage is TRBV5-4 and J usage is TRBJ1-5; D is possibly TRBD1 (6 bases). The V gene lost 4 bases and the J gene lost 7 bases, with 15 bases spanning the gap. Germline lookup yields CDR1 SGHNT and CDR2 YYREEE (reference sequence). The CDR3 runs 14 residues. The complete variable domain, with remaining parts taken from reference TRBV5-4 and TRBJ1-5, reads ETGVTQSPTHLIKTRGQQVTLRCSSQSGHNTVSWYQQALGQGPQFIFQYYREEENGRGNFPPRFSGLQFPNYSSELNVNALELDDSALYLCASSETPQGQPQHFGDGTRLSIL.

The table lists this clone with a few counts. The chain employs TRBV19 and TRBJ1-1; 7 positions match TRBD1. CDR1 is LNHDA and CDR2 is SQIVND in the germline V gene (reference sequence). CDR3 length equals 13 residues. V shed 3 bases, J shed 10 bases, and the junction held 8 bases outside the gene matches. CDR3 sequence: CASSIHRGSGAFF. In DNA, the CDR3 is TGTGCCAGTAGTATTCACAGGGGATCGGGAGCTTTCTTT.

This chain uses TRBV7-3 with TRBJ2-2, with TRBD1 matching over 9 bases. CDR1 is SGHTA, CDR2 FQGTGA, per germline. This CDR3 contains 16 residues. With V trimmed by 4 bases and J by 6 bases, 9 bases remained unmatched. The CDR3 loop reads CASSSIPGQGPGELFF. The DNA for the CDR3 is TGTGCCAGCAGCTCCATACCGGGACAGGGACCCGGGGAGCTGTTTTTT.

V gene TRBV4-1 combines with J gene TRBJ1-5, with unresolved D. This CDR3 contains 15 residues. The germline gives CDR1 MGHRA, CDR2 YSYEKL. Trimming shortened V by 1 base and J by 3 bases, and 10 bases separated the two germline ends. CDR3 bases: TGCGCCAGCAGCCAAGGCACAGCCATCAATCAGCCCCAGCATTTT. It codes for CASSQGTAINQPQHF.